Listed here are 19 T cell receptor beta chains from one sample, sequenced in a study of blood T cell repertoires in COVID-19. Here immunoSEQ multiplex PCR was the method, and the copy in TCRdb shows in-frame clones only, minus some. The table lists roughly 150,000 clones, 80% to 90% of them singletons. Source material: peripheral blood. These receptors were taken from a man aged 55-75 years with acute or convalescent COVID-19.

The rearrangement joins TRBV7-2 to TRBJ2-1; D uncertain. Germline V CDR1 and CDR2: SGHTA, FQGNSA. The CDR3 is 13 amino acids. Trimming left V 4 bases short and J 6 bases short, with 10 bases between. In DNA, the CDR3 is TGTGCCAGCAGCTCCAGAAATCTCAATGAGCAGTTCTTC. This gives the protein CASSSRNLNEQFF.

This clone was observed once. This chain joins TRBV9 and TRBJ1-2; D not resolved. Germline CDR1 SGDLS, CDR2 YYNGEE. Trimming shortened V by 0 bases and J by 3 bases, and 12 bases separated the two germline ends. The CDR3 consists of 15 residues. CDR3: CASSVDVSMDYGYTF. The CDR3 DNA follows: TGTGCCAGCAGCGTAGATGTTAGCATGGACTATGGCTACACCTTC.

This sequence joins TRBV4-1 and TRBJ1-5; 11 bases align to TRBD1. The CDR3 covers 18 residues. Germline V gene sequence: CDR1 MGHRA, CDR2 YSYEKL. The junction had 8 bases not matched to a gene; V was cut back by 4 bases and J by 0 bases. CDR3 nucleotides: TGCGCCAGCAGCCCCCGGGACAGGGGGGGAATTAGCAATCAGCCCCAGCATTTT. Translation: CASSPRDRGGISNQPQHF.

The chain has TRBV6-1 and TRBJ2-5; 12 positions agree with TRBD2. CDR1 is MNHNS, CDR2 SASEGT, per germline. Germline trimming cut 4 bases from V and 3 bases from J; bases unmatched to any gene: 6. CDR3 length equals 16 residues. The DNA for the CDR3 is TGTGCCAGCAGTGGGCCTGGACTAGCGGGGAAAGAGACCCAGTACTTC. Translation gives CASSGPGLAGKETQYF.

The table lists this clone with a count of one. The chain is built from TRBV6-5 and TRBJ1-1, with TRBD1 as a possible D gene (5 bases). Germline CDR1 MNHEY, CDR2 SVGAGI. The CDR3 is made up of 13 amino acids. Trimming pared 9 bases from V and 0 bases from J, leaving 11 bases between. The CDR3 loop reads CASFQGMNTEAFF. CDR3 nucleotides: TGTGCCAGTTTTCAGGGCATGAACACTGAAGCTTTCTTT.

The chain uses TRBV30 and TRBJ1-2, with no clear D. The CDR3 runs to 13 residues. CDR1 GTSNPN and CDR2 SVGIG come from the germline V gene (reference sequence). V was cut by 3 bases and J by 8 bases, with 16 bases left in between. This CDR3 reads CAWRQTAKEGYTF. DNA for the CDR3: TGTGCCTGGAGGCAAACAGCCAAGGAAGGCTACACCTTC.

The V call is TRBV5-5, the J call TRBJ1-1; tentative D call: TRBD1 (5 bases). From germline, CDR1 is SGHKS and CDR2 YYEKEE (reference sequence). CDR3 length: 15 residues. The ends were cut back, 3 bases at V and 5 bases at J, with 17 bases in the middle. CDR3 DNA: TGTGCCAGCAGCTACCAAACAGGAAAGGTAACTGAAGCTTTCTTT. This codes for CASSYQTGKVTEAFF.

Only one count was recorded for this clone. The gene calls are TRBV5-1 and TRBJ1-4, with 9 bases fitting TRBD1. CDR3 length equals 17 residues. Germline V gives CDR1 SGHRS, CDR2 YFSETQ. With V trimmed by 5 bases and J by 3 bases, 11 bases remained unmatched. This CDR3 is CASRAGTGSTANEKLFF. In nucleotides, the CDR3 is TGCGCCAGCAGGGCCGGGACAGGGAGTACGGCTAATGAAAAACTGTTTTTT.

The DNA of the CDR3 is TGTGCCAGCAGCTTAAACCCGGGACACTTCTCTGGAAACACCATATATTTT. It encodes CASSLNPGHFSGNTIYF. This chain connects TRBV5-4 to TRBJ1-3; a weak D match, TRBD1 (6 bases). Germline V gene sequence: CDR1 SGHNT, CDR2 YYREEE (reference sequence). V was clipped by 2 bases and J by 0 bases, with 15 bases between them. The CDR3 runs 17 residues.

V gene TRBV9 combines with J gene TRBJ1-2; 7 nucleotides match TRBD1. V lost 1 base, J lost 8 bases, and 14 bases stayed unmatched. Germline assignment: CDR1 SGDLS and CDR2 YYNGEE. The CDR3 has 16 amino acids. CDR3 protein: CASSVIPPTGRNGYTF. The CDR3 coding sequence is TGTGCCAGCAGCGTAATACCACCGACAGGGCGGAACGGCTACACCTTC.

The V call is TRBV19, the J call TRBJ1-2; 7 bases align to TRBD1. Trimming removed 4 bases from V and 7 bases from J; junction bases left unmatched: 15. CDR3 length: 16 amino acids. The germline CDR1 and CDR2 sequences are LNHDA and SQIVND (reference sequence). The CDR3 spells CASSRNRQGAVLGYTF. The CDR3 DNA reads TGTGCCAGTAGTAGGAATCGACAGGGAGCCGTTCTTGGCTACACCTTC.

This chain connects TRBV6-5 to TRBJ2-5; D is perhaps TRBD1 (5 bases). The germline V and J ends were trimmed by 7 bases and 6 bases, with 15 bases remaining between them. The CDR3 runs 13 residues. Per the germline V gene, CDR1 is MNHEY and CDR2 is SVGAGI. CDR3 protein: CASNNVQGQTQYF. The CDR3 DNA sequence: TGTGCCAGCAACAACGTCCAGGGCCAGACCCAGTACTTC.

This clone has more than one count but fewer than ten. The chain joins TRBV19 to TRBJ1-6; perhaps TRBD1 as D (5 bases). Between the trimmed V and J ends, which lost 3 bases and 0 bases, there was a span of 9 bases. The CDR3 sequence is 16 residues long. Looked up from germline, CDR1 is LNHDA and CDR2 is SQIVND (reference sequence). CDR3 nucleotides: TGTGCCAGTAGTATCGGGGGAAGCTCCTATAATTCACCCCTCCACTTT. The encoded protein is CASSIGGSSYNSPLHF.

The chain is built from TRBV7-9 and TRBJ2-2, with D possibly being TRBD1 (6 bases). CDR3 length: 17 amino acids. Per the germline V gene, CDR1 is SEHNR and CDR2 is FQNEAQ (reference sequence). Deletions cut 5 bases from V and 1 base from J, with 17 bases between. The CDR3 nucleotides read TGTGCCAGCAGCCCCCCACGGGGCAGGGGGAACACCGGGGAGCTGTTTTTT. Its protein is CASSPPRGRGNTGELFF. Together with reference TRBV7-9 and TRBJ2-2, the CDR3 gives the full variable domain: DTGVSQNPRHKITKRGQNVTFRCDPISEHNRLYWYRQTLGQGPEFLTYFQNEAQLEKSRLLSDRFSAERPKGSFSTLEIQRTEQGDSAMYLCASSPPRGRGNTGELFFGEGSRLTVL.

The chain couples TRBV12-3 or TRBV12-4 to TRBJ2-4, with D possibly TRBD1 on 5 matching bases. CDR3 length: 13 amino acids. V lost 7 bases, J lost 5 bases, and 12 bases lay in between. CDR3 sequence: CASKGHFENIQYF. For the CDR3, the DNA is TGTGCCAGCAAAGGACATTTTGAAAACATTCAGTACTTC.

The chain employs TRBV19 and TRBJ1-5; the D gene is possibly TRBD1 (5 bases). Germline CDR1 and CDR2: LNHDA and SQIVND (reference sequence). This CDR3 region has 17 residues. V was cut by 3 bases and J by 5 bases, with 20 bases left in between. The CDR3 DNA reads as TGTGCCAGTAGTATCCTCCCGGGAGGGGCTAGGGATCAGCCCCAGCATTTT. This encodes CASSILPGGARDQPQHF.

This chain joins TRBV4-3 and TRBJ1-2; TRBD1 aligns across 8 bases. Germline-derived CDR1 and CDR2 are LGHNA and YSLEER. J gave up 7 bases and V 0 bases, and 7 bases lay outside the gene matches. The CDR3 has 15 amino acids. CDR3 loop: CASSQEGQGAIGYTF. Written as DNA, the CDR3 is TGCGCCAGCAGCCAAGAAGGCCAGGGGGCGATTGGCTACACCTTC.

The chain carries TRBV12-5 and TRBJ2-4; tentative D call: TRBD1 (5 bases). Germline lookup yields CDR1 LGHNT and CDR2 FRNRAP. Trimming pared 0 bases from V and 0 bases from J, leaving 9 bases between. The length of the CDR3 is 16 residues. Written as DNA, the CDR3 is TGTGCTAGTGGTTTGGTGCGGACATTAGCCAAAAACATTCAGTACTTC. Its protein is CASGLVRTLAKNIQYF.

The CDR3 DNA reads TGTGCCAGCAGCTCGGGACTAGCGGGGGTGACAGATACGCAGTATTTT. Its translation: CASSSGLAGVTDTQYF. The genes are TRBV7-3 and TRBJ2-3, with 14 nucleotides matching TRBD2. Germline trimming cut 4 bases from V and 3 bases from J; bases unmatched to any gene: 3. The CDR3 has 16 residues. From germline, CDR1 is SGHTA and CDR2 FQGTGA.